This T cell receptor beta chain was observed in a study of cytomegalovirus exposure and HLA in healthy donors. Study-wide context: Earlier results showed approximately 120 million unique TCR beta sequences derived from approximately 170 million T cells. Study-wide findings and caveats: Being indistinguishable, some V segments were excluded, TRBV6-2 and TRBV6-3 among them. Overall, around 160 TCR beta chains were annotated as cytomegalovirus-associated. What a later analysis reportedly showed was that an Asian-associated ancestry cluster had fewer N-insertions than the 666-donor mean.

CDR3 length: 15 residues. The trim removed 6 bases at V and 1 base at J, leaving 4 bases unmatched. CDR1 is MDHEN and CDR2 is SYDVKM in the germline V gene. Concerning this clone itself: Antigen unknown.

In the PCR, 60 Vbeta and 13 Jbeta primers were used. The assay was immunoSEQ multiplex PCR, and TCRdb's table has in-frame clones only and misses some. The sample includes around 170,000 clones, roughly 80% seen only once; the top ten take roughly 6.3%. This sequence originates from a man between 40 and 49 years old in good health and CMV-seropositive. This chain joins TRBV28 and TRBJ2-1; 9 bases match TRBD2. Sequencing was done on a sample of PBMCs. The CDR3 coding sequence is TGTGCCAGCAGACCGGGACTAGCTTCCTACAATGAGCAGTTCTTC. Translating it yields CASRPGLASYNEQFF.